Here is one T cell receptor beta chain with its context. Its antigen remains unknown. This specimen comes from a study of blood T cells in healthy people across ages. Findings and limits, study-wide: Age showed a roughly linear inverse relationship with TCR beta diversity per million T cells. No one knew whether donors had CMV, which possibly confounded expanded clonotype changes. Long-lived donors carried more naive CD4+ cells and greater diversity than aged donors.

PCR was performed a second time for about 7 to 12 cycles using a sample-barcoded 5' primer and a J-beta primer mix. TCRdb reprocessed the 5' RACE reads via MiXCR and lists one record per CDR3 protein. The sample shows hundreds of thousands of distinct CDR3 sequences, around three fifths of them seen only once. Total RNA was isolated from each sample in quantities of at least 5.5 micrograms. The CDR3 is 15 residues long. Germline assignment: CDR1 LGHDT and CDR2 YNNKEL (reference sequence). The sequenced sample consisted of blood. The chain combines TRBV3-1 with TRBJ2-7, with 10 bases lining up with TRBD2. The J call may be in error: the DNA end matches TRBJ2-5 better. This clonotype was sampled from a man between 35 and 55 years old in good health. The CDR3 bases are TGTGCCAGCAGCCAAGCTCTAGCGGGAGTGGAGACCCAGTACTTC. Translation gives CASSQALAGVETQYF.